Presented here are 6 T cell receptor beta chains from one specimen sequenced in a study of T-cell memory formation after mild COVID-19. TCRdb re-analysed the 5' RACE reads in MiXCR, keeping a single row per CDR3 protein. The sample contains roughly 400,000 distinct CDR3 sequences, about a sixth of which appear only once. Sequenced material: PBMCs or a T cell subset sorted from them (not recorded which). Receptors originate from a man aged 18 to 29 who had mild COVID-19 (a few samples of this study predate the infection). Cell type and time point are not known.

This rearrangement joins TRBV4-1 to TRBJ2-7; D call uncertain. Trimming left V 0 bases short and J 0 bases short, with 9 bases between. The CDR3 has 15 residues. Germline CDR1 and CDR2: MGHRA and YSYEKL. The CDR3 is CASSQDIGSSYEQYF. The CDR3 DNA reads as TGCGCCAGCAGCCAAGACATCGGCAGCTCCTACGAGCAGTACTTC.

This clonotype was detected only a few times. This chain joins TRBV3-1 and TRBJ2-5; D might be TRBD1 (5 bases). This CDR3 has 14 amino acids. V lost 1 base, J lost 7 bases, and 13 bases lay in between. From germline, CDR1 is LGHDT and CDR2 YNNKEL (reference sequence). Written as DNA, the CDR3 is TGTGCCAGCAGCCAAGGGGGCAGGGAAGGGACCCAGTACTTC. Translated: CASSQGGREGTQYF.

The CDR3 here is CASSLTSGEAYEQYV. The DNA for the CDR3 is TGTGCCAGCAGCCTGACTAGCGGGGAAGCCTACGAGCAGTACGTC. The rearrangement links TRBV6-1 to TRBJ2-7; TRBD2 aligns across 11 bases. The CDR3 totals 15 residues. The germline V gene encodes CDR1 MNHNS and CDR2 SASEGT. V lost 6 bases, J lost 2 bases, and 6 bases stayed unmatched.

This clonotype was found a few times. The rearrangement links TRBV7-9 to TRBJ2-1, with no clear D. Trimming removed 1 base at V and 2 bases at J, with 12 bases between. The germline V gene has CDR1 SEHNR and CDR2 FQNEAQ (reference sequence). CDR3 length: 16 amino acids. CDR3 amino acids: CASSLEALGTYNEQFF. CDR3 DNA sequence: TGTGCCAGCAGCTTAGAGGCGTTGGGGACCTACAATGAGCAGTTCTTC.

The chain joins TRBV15 to TRBJ1-4; 7 positions match TRBD1. The CDR3 spans 16 residues. Germline V CDR1 and CDR2: LNHNV, YYDKDF (reference sequence). V was clipped by 0 bases and J by 8 bases; unmatched bases: 9. CDR3 bases: TGTGCCACCAGCAGAGATCCCAGGGCAGGGGGGGAAAAACTGTTTTTT. Residues: CATSRDPRAGGEKLFF. Using reference TRBV15 and TRBJ1-4 for the parts outside the CDR3, the full variable domain is DAMVIQNPRYQVTQFGKPVTLSCSQTLNHNVMYWYQQKSSQAPKLLFHYYDKDFNNEADTPDNFQSRRPNTSFCFLDIRSPGLGDTAMYLCATSRDPRAGGEKLFFGSGTQLSVL.

This clonotype showed up just a few times. V is TRBV5-1 and J is TRBJ1-1; 8 nucleotides agree with TRBD1. With V trimmed by 5 bases and J by 11 bases, 8 bases remained unmatched. This CDR3 region has 12 residues. The germline V gene has CDR1 SGHRS and CDR2 YFSETQ. The CDR3 sequence: CASSYSGGTAFF. The DNA for the CDR3 is TGCGCCAGCAGTTATTCAGGGGGCACGGCTTTCTTT.